Each of the 8 T cell receptor beta chains below was sequenced from the same sample in a study of CD8 T cells in Susac syndrome. The RNA, about 0.5 to 1 ug, was put through reverse transcription using random hexamers. TCRdb independently ran MiXCR on the immunoSEQ multiplex PCR reads; one entry per CDR3 protein. The profile shows tens of thousands of distinct CDR3 sequences, 96% of them singletons. Source material: CD4+ T cells from PBMCs. These receptors were obtained from a human donor with multiple sclerosis.

This clonotype was detected once. V is TRBV10-3 and J is TRBJ2-3; D is possibly TRBD2 (7 bases). The germline V gene has CDR1 ENHRY and CDR2 SYGVKD. The CDR3 runs 14 residues. Trimming stripped 6 bases from V and 2 bases from J, with 12 bases between. This CDR3 reads CAIRSGGPTDTQYF. The CDR3 DNA sequence: TGTGCCATCAGGTCGGGGGGCCCCACAGATACGCAGTATTTT.

V gene TRBV12-3 or TRBV12-4 combines with J gene TRBJ2-3; D is unresolved. CDR3 size: 11 residues. The V and J ends lost 6 bases and 5 bases respectively, with 6 bases between them. CDR3 nucleotides: TGTGCCAGCAGCCACGGAGATACGCAGTATTTT. Its translation: CASSHGDTQYF.

V and J are TRBV12-3 or TRBV12-4 and TRBJ2-2; no firm D call. V was trimmed by 6 bases and J by 3 bases, leaving 8 bases between them. The CDR3 is made up of 13 amino acids. The CDR3, as DNA: TGTGCCAGCAGACTATTCTACACCGGGGAGCTGTTTTTT. Residues: CASRLFYTGELFF.

The chain has TRBV27 and TRBJ1-2, with no clear D. This CDR3 spans 14 amino acids. Trimming took 5 bases from V and 7 from J, leaving 17 bases between them. Germline V gene data show CDR1 as MNHEY and CDR2 as SMNVEV (reference sequence). This CDR3 reads CASSRNPELAGYTF. The CDR3 DNA reads as TGTGCCAGCAGTCGGAACCCAGAGCTCGCTGGCTACACCTTC.

This clonotype was recorded once. For the CDR3, the DNA is TGTGCCTGGAGTGCGGGGGGCACAGATACGCAGTATTTT. Translated: CAWSAGGTDTQYF. V and J are TRBV30 and TRBJ2-3, with D perhaps TRBD2 (6 bases). The CDR3 has 13 amino acids. CDR1 GTSNPN and CDR2 SVGIG come from the germline V gene (reference sequence). Trimming cost V 1 base and J 1 base, with 6 bases left between them.

The CDR3 loop is CASTNREPEAYGYTF. The CDR3 bases are TGTGCCAGCACAAACCGGGAGCCCGAGGCCTATGGCTACACCTTC. The V and J genes are TRBV12-3 or TRBV12-4 and TRBJ1-2; D is unclear. This CDR3 spans 15 amino acids. V was cut by 7 bases and J by 4 bases, with 19 bases left in between.

The chain couples TRBV20-1 to TRBJ2-2, with 11 nucleotides matching TRBD2. Unmatched junction bases numbered 4, after V lost 3 bases and J lost 4 bases. The CDR3 has 15 residues. Per germline, CDR1 DFQATT and CDR2 SNEGSKA (reference sequence). DNA of the CDR3: TGCAGTGCTAGGGTGCTAGCGGGGGGCACCGGGGAGCTGTTTTTT. This codes for CSARVLAGGTGELFF.

The chain links TRBV5-1 to TRBJ1-1; possible D gene TRBD1, 5 bases. The CDR3 contains 14 residues. Trimming removed 3 bases at V and 1 base at J, with 10 bases between. Germline V gene sequence: CDR1 SGHRS, CDR2 YFSETQ. CDR3 DNA: TGCGCCAGCAGCTGGGGGACTGAGAACACTGAAGCTTTCTTT. This gives the protein CASSWGTENTEAFF.